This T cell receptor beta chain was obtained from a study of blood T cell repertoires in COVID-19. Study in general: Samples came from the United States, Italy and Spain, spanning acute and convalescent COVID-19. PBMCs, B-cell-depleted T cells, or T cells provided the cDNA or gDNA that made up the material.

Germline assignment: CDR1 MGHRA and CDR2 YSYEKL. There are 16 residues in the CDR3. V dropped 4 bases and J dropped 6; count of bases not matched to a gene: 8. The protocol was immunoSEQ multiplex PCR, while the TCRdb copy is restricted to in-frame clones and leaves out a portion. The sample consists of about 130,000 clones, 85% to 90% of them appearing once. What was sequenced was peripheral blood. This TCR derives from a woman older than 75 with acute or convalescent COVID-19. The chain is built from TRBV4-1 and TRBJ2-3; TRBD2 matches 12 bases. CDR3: CASSPLAGGRSDTQYF. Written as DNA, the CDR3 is TGCGCCAGCAGCCCGCTAGCGGGGGGGCGTAGCGATACGCAGTATTTT.